The TCR beta chain described here comes from a study of T-cell memory formation after mild COVID-19. Study observations and caveats: Cross-reactive memory apparently joined, as some responding clones appeared in pre-infection memory. Later expanders leaned CD4+, whereas day 15 to 85 contracting clones were balanced CD4/CD8.

MiXCR was run by TCRdb on the 5' RACE reads, yielding one entry per CDR3 protein. Of about 340,000 distinct CDR3 sequences listed, roughly 13% are singletons. From germline, CDR1 is ENHRY and CDR2 SYGVKD. Trimming cost V 10 bases and J 6 bases; bases outside gene matches: 12. This CDR3 contains 15 residues. As for this clonotype: Its antigen is still unknown.

This TCR derives from a man aged 18 to 35 who had mild COVID-19 (a few samples of this study predate the infection). Cell type and time point are not known. The V gene is TRBV10-3, the J gene TRBJ2-2; 9 bases match TRBD2. The sample taken for sequencing was PBMCs or a T cell subset sorted from them (not recorded which). CDR3 in DNA: TGTGCCACCTTGTATCTGGTAGCGGGGGCCGGGGAGCTGTTTTTT. This gives the protein CATLYLVAGAGELFF.